This T cell receptor beta chain was recorded in a study of blood T cell repertoires in COVID-19. Across the whole study: Spain, Italy and the United States supplied samples that represented acute and convalescent COVID-19.

The CDR3 is made up of 15 amino acids. V was pared by 4 bases and J by 4 bases, with 9 bases of the junction left unmatched. Per the germline V gene, CDR1 is SGHVS and CDR2 is FNYEAQ. Seattle enrolled patients during active infection and tracked them longitudinally. How the authors handled the data: Using reference gene primer amplification, nucleated cell counts were estimated. Some clones are missing from TCRdb's copy, which holds only in-frame ones; the method was immunoSEQ multiplex PCR. The DNA was the basis for D and trimming; V, J and clone size are from that table. Of 300,000 to 400,000 clones detected, approximately 86% appear once; the ten largest clones hold around 7.4%.

This chain links TRBV7-6 with TRBJ1-2; 7 bases match TRBD1. The sequence was obtained from a woman in her sixties or seventies with COVID-19, enrolled during active disease. The sample consisted of peripheral blood. CDR3 coding DNA: TGTGCCAGCAGCTCCCGACAGGGAGAAATCTATGGCTACACCTTC. Encoded protein: CASSSRQGEIYGYTF.